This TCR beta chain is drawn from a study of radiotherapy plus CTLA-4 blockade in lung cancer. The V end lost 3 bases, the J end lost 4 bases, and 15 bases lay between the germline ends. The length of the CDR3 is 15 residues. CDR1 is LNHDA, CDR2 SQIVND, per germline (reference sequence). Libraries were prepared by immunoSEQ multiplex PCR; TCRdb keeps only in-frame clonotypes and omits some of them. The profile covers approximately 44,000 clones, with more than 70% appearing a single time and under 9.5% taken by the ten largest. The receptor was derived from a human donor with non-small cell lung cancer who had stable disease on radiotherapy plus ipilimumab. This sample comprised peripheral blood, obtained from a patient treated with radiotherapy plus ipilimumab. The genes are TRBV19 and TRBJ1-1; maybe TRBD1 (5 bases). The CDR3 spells CASSIRHQGLTEAFF. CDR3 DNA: TGTGCCAGTAGTATTCGTCACCAGGGTCTCACTGAAGCTTTCTTT.